This T cell receptor beta chain was profiled in a study of T cells in Graves' hyperthyroidism and ophthalmopathy. Germline values: CDR1 LNHDA, CDR2 SQIVND (reference sequence). The CDR3 has 15 amino acids. The V and J ends lost 4 bases and 9 bases, in that order; junction bases with no gene match: 14. Amplified TCR beta CDR3 regions derived from RNA transcripts. TCR CDR3 regions were first amplified by RT-PCR with HTBI primers. TCRdb fed the multiplex PCR reads into MiXCR, producing one record per CDR3 protein. The sample shows nearly 600,000 distinct CDR3 sequences, more than 11% of them seen only once.

The rearrangement uses TRBV19 and TRBJ2-7; TRBD1 agrees at 8 bases. The material sequenced was blood. The receptor's source is a woman in her 30s with Graves' hyperthyroidism that later progressed to Graves' ophthalmopathy. The CDR3 bases are TGTGCCAGTAGTACGTCGGGACAGGACCCCGGAGGGCAGTACTTC. This encodes CASSTSGQDPGGQYF.